This T cell receptor (beta chain) was sequenced for a study of T cells after yellow fever vaccination. TCRdb passed the 5' RACE reads through MiXCR, listing each CDR3 protein once. The sample includes about 220,000 distinct CDR3 sequences, around 3.1% seen only once; the top ten take about 3.3%. Trimming pared 5 bases from V and 0 bases from J, leaving 13 bases between. There are 16 residues in the CDR3. The chain joins TRBV12-3 or TRBV12-4 to TRBJ1-4; D gene uncertain. Material: CD4+ T cells sorted from PBMCs, obtained 10 days after the yellow fever booster vaccination. This receptor was obtained from a man younger than 30 who received the YFV17D yellow fever vaccine. The CDR3 reads CASSAGSMATNEKLFF. Written as DNA, the CDR3 is TGTGCCAGCAGTGCCGGTAGTATGGCAACTAATGAAAAACTGTTTTTT.